This TCR beta chain was identified during a study of shared clonotypes between healthy human individuals. This CDR3 contains 18 residues. Every immunoSEQ plate was one replicate of a subset's evenly spread DNA. TCRdb's copy holds only in-frame clones and misses some; the assay was immunoSEQ multiplex PCR. The data hold 450,000 to 600,000 clones, with less than 80% observed a single time. The clonotype originates from a woman aged 40 to 49 in good health. Some clones in this sample may be carry-over from other donors' samples. The chain combines TRBV21-1 with TRBJ2-4; TRBD2, the D gene given by the table, was not confirmed from the DNA. TRBV21-1 constitutes a pseudogene. Sample: PBMCs. CDR3 nucleotides: TGTGCCAGCAGCAAAGATCGTACTAGCGGAAGGATAATAGACATTCAGTACTTC. Amino acid sequence: CASSKDRTSGRIIDIQYF.